The clone carrying this T cell receptor (beta chain) showed up many times. Its antigen remains unknown. The record originates from a study of T-cell reconstitution after alpha-beta-depleted transplantation in children. Study-wide findings and caveats: Most T-cell counts and diversity one year after the transplant came from T cells that were newly produced.

As it was prepared, the TCRbeta library received unique molecular identifiers. TCRdb re-derived calls from the PCR reads in MiXCR, one entry per CDR3 protein. Among some 15,000 distinct CDR3 sequences listed, 4.5% to 6% were seen once. Deletions cut 0 bases from V and 1 base from J, with 13 bases between. Looked up from germline, CDR1 is SGHRS and CDR2 is YFSETQ. This CDR3 has 16 residues. The source material was PBMCs, sampled before TCRalphabeta/CD19-depleted stem cell transplant. The origin of this receptor is a boy aged 5-17 years with acute lymphoblastic leukemia, due to receive a stem cell transplant. V usage is TRBV5-1 and J usage is TRBJ2-5, with D perhaps given as TRBD1 or TRBD2 (5 bases each). This CDR3 reads CASSLAGGPPQETQYF. The DNA of the CDR3 is TGCGCCAGCAGCTTGGCTGGGGGACCTCCCCAAGAGACCCAGTACTTC.